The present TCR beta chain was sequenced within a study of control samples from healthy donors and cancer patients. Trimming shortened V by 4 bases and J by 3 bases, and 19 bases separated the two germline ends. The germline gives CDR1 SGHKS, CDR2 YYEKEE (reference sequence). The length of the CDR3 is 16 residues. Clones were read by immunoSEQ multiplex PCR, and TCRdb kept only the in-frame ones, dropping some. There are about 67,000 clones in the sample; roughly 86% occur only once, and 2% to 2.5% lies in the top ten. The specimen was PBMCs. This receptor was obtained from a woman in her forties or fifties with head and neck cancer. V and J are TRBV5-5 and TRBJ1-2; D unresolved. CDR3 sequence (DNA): TGTGCCAGCAGCCAGGCCGTTAAGGGAGGCTACTATGGCTACACCTTC. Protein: CASSQAVKGGYYGYTF.